This TCR beta chain was obtained from a study of blood T cell repertoires in COVID-19 (dated by TCRdb to 2018 to 2021). Regarding the study in general: Samples covering the acute and convalescent phases of COVID-19 were provided by collaborators in the United States, Italy and Spain. The prospective study material was composed of cDNA or gDNA derived from T cells, B-cell-depleted T cells, or PBMCs. Subjects who had been exposed to COVID-19, were actively infected with it, or had recovered from it provided the deeply sampled blood TCRbeta repertoires that made up the dataset. The repertoires were released in a freely available public database intended as a resource for research on the immune response to SARS-CoV-2. The samples were drawn from two sources: the first 160 participants of the ongoing ImmuneRACE study, and 1,200 or so subjects contributed by 6 global collaborators. Nearly every sample came with metadata listing a de-identified subject ID, COVID-19 status, age in years and sex. Where available, HLA class I and class II types were taken from metadata supplied by the sample provider and were not determined by assay-based typing. The investigation overall reported the following: The amount of clinical and demographic metadata varied by source and participant and was provided uncurated.

As for this clone: Its antigen target is currently unknown. Base qualities are not recorded, but no much larger clone differs from it by a single base.

Collaborating institutions collected whole blood in K2EDTA tubes following their own protocols. For TCRbeta analysis, collaborators shipped samples as frozen whole blood, isolated PBMCs, or DNA extracted from either of those sample types. CDR1 MNHNY and CDR2 SVGAGI are derived from the germline V gene (reference sequence). V is pared back by 6 bases and J by 5 bases, with 11 bases lying between the germline termini. From cysteine to phenylalanine, the CDR3 is 14 amino acids long. Only the CDR3 DNA is retained, 42 bases long and in frame from the first base. The immunoSEQ Assay, a bias-controlled multiplex PCR, was used to amplify TCRbeta CDR3 regions from genomic DNA. On the study's bioinformatics: Nucleated cell counts per sample were estimated from amplification of reference gene primers within the assay. To quantify the absolute abundance of each unique TCRbeta CDR3 rearrangement, sequence reads were collapsed and filtered. For each sample, productive Simpson clonality was calculated as the square root of Simpson's diversity index across productive rearrangements. TCRdb stores this immuneACCESS table with in-frame sequences only. Part of the clones is absent; in the studies checked, under half of the shortfall reflects unresolved V genes, and no reason is known for the rest. That table gives V, J and clone size, and the DNA gave D and trimming. In all, the sample holds around 6,500 clones, and 80% to 90% of those were seen once. The top ten hold 8% to 13% of the sample.

This sequence uses TRBV6-6 and TRBJ1-6; possibly the D gene is TRBD1, per 5 matching bases. Sample: peripheral blood. The TCR originated in a man aged 70-80 years with active COVID-19. The nucleotide sequence reads TGTGCCAGCAGCCCCGCGGGGGATAATTCACCCCTCCACTTT. This is translated as CASSPAGDNSPLHF.